The TCR beta chain described here comes from a study of CD8+ T cells in alopecia areata. Across the study: Tofacitinib was taken orally by treated patients, and the dose was 5 to 10 mg twice daily.

Study results and caveats: Sharing of TCRs across patients appeared less clear than in mice, possibly for HLA-related reasons. With tofacitinib ongoing, many expanded lesional clones persisted in both scalp and blood.

Concerning this clone: The antigen is not known.

The germline V and J ends were trimmed by 5 bases and 2 bases, with 16 bases remaining between them. Germline CDR1 GTSNPN, CDR2 SVGIG (reference sequence). The CDR3 extends over 14 amino acids. Described treatment: oral pan-JAK inhibitor, 5-10 mg twice daily. The sequencing template was cDNA reverse transcribed from extracted RNA. Generated by immunoSEQ multiplex PCR, the TCRdb table keeps only in-frame clones and is missing some. Seen here are around 200,000 clones, around 50% observed once, and the top ten hold roughly 13%. The chain has TRBV30 and TRBJ2-7; weak D call: TRBD2 (6 bases). This receptor was identified in a human donor with alopecia areata. This specimen consisted of CD8+ T cells sorted from blood, obtained at week 24, from a patient treated with tofacitinib. The CDR3 spells CAWSYPRGTYEQYF. In DNA form, the CDR3 reads TGTGCCTGGTCCTACCCGCGGGGTACCTACGAGCAGTACTTC.